Shown below are 13 T cell receptor beta chains from a single sample sequenced in a study of cytomegalovirus exposure and HLA in healthy donors. Primers for the PCR totalled 60 Vbeta and 13 Jbeta. Clones were read by immunoSEQ multiplex PCR, and TCRdb kept only the in-frame ones, dropping some. The sample contains 150,000 to 200,000 clones, more than 75% of which appear only once. The sample taken for sequencing was PBMCs. These receptor sequences come from a woman aged 40 to 49 in good health and CMV-seronegative.

This chain joins TRBV6-4 and TRBJ1-6; D remains unclear. V shed 3 bases and J shed 7 bases, with 10 bases lying between them. In germline, CDR1 is MRHNA, CDR2 SNTAGT. CDR3 length: 14 amino acids. The CDR3 region has the DNA TGTGCCAGCAGTGAGTTAGGACTCAATTCACCCCTCCACTTT. It specifies CASSELGLNSPLHF.

This clone has just a few counts. One end of the junction is discordant with germline, which a read error may explain. The gene calls are TRBV7-7 and TRBJ2-1; 9 bases agree with TRBD2. This CDR3 is 15 amino acids long. Germline CDR1 is SSHAT and CDR2 is FNYEAQ (reference sequence). The CDR3 DNA reads as TGTGCTAGCAGCCTGGGGCTAGCGGGATACAATGAGCAGTTCTTC. Protein sequence: CASSLGLAGYNEQFF.

The chain is built from TRBV7-3 and TRBJ1-2; a weak D match, TRBD1 (6 bases). The germline V and J ends were trimmed by 2 bases and 3 bases, with 16 bases remaining between them. The CDR3 runs 16 residues. Germline V gene sequence: CDR1 SGHTA, CDR2 FQGTGA. The CDR3 loop reads CASSLGGVAGDYGYTF. The DNA of the CDR3 is TGTGCCAGCAGCTTAGGTGGAGTTGCAGGGGACTATGGCTACACCTTC.

The gene calls are TRBV4-3 and TRBJ1-2, with TRBD1 matching over 7 bases. The CDR3 covers 15 residues. J gave up 5 bases and V 1 base, and 7 bases lay outside the gene matches. The V gene's germline CDR1 is LGHNA and CDR2 YSLEER. The CDR3 DNA reads as TGCGCCAGCAGCCAAGTGATCCGGGACAGTTATGGCTACACCTTC. It translates to CASSQVIRDSYGYTF.

CDR3 DNA: TGTGCCAGCAGTCTCGACAGGAACACTGAAGCTTTCTTT. Its translation is CASSLDRNTEAFF. The V gene is TRBV11-2, the J gene TRBJ1-1; possible D gene TRBD1, 5 bases. Germline V gives CDR1 SGHAT, CDR2 FQNNGV. Trimming took 6 bases from V and 1 from J, leaving 9 bases between them. The CDR3 has 13 amino acids.

The chain carries TRBV5-6 and TRBJ1-5; D not certain. CDR1 and CDR2 (germline): SGHDT, YYEEEE. This CDR3 is built from 14 residues. V lost 4 bases, J lost 2 bases, and 10 bases lay in between. As DNA, the CDR3 is TGTGCCAGCAGCCAAAAGGGAGGCAATCAGCCCCAGCATTTT. Amino acids: CASSQKGGNQPQHF.

This clone was seen once. V usage is TRBV27 and J usage is TRBJ1-5; maybe TRBD1 (5 bases). This CDR3 region has 15 residues. V was trimmed by 5 bases and J by 7 bases, leaving 18 bases between them. From germline, CDR1 is MNHEY and CDR2 SMNVEV (reference sequence). CDR3 sequence reads: CASSVDGGTGQPQHF. Written as DNA, the CDR3 is TGTGCCAGCAGTGTAGACGGGGGGACGGGACAGCCCCAGCATTTT.

J is TRBJ2-5 and V is TRBV29-1; D may be TRBD1 (5 bases). The CDR3 has 12 residues. Germline V gene lookup returns CDR1 SQVTM and CDR2 ANQGSEA. The ends were cut back, 6 bases at V and 0 bases at J, with 8 bases in the middle. The CDR3 sequence is CSVVQDQETQYF. CDR3 in DNA: TGCAGCGTAGTACAGGACCAAGAGACCCAGTACTTC.

The chain links TRBV18 to TRBJ2-5; D not certain. The CDR3 has 12 amino acids. Trimming left V 3 bases short and J 5 bases short, with 7 bases between. Germline V gene data show CDR1 as KGHSH and CDR2 as LQKENI. CDR3 region: CASSPLRETQYF. CDR3 nucleotide sequence: TGTGCCAGCTCACCGCTGAGGGAGACCCAGTACTTC. Combining the CDR3 with reference TRBV18 and TRBJ2-5 gives the whole variable domain NAGVMQNPRHLVRRRGQEARLRCSPMKGHSHVYWYRQLPEEGLKFMVYLQKENIIDESGMPKERFSAEFPKEGPSILRIQQVVRGDSAAYFCASSPLRETQYFGPGTRLLVL.

The genes are TRBV4-2 and TRBJ2-7; 8 bases map to TRBD1. Trimming cost V 0 bases and J 1 base; bases outside gene matches: 8. The CDR3 sequence is 17 residues long. Germline-derived CDR1 and CDR2 are LGHNA and YNFKEQ. CDR3 nucleotides: TGTGCCAGCAGCCAAGATGCAGGGGGCGGTGGGTCCTACGAGCAGTACTTC. Amino acid sequence: CASSQDAGGGGSYEQYF.

This rearrangement joins TRBV4-3 to TRBJ1-2; the D is unclear. The ends were cut back, 0 bases at V and 4 bases at J, with 15 bases in the middle. This CDR3 contains 16 residues. CDR1 and CDR2 from the germline V gene are LGHNA and YSLEER. CDR3 protein: CASSQDLAEFGYGYTF. CDR3 sequence (DNA): TGCGCCAGCAGCCAAGATCTTGCGGAGTTTGGCTATGGCTACACCTTC.

This sequence joins TRBV27 and TRBJ2-7; 11 bases fit TRBD2. J gave up 5 bases and V 3 bases, and 3 bases lay outside the gene matches. The CDR3 runs 14 residues. Germline V gives CDR1 MNHEY, CDR2 SMNVEV (reference sequence). Written as DNA, the CDR3 is TGTGCCAGCAGTTTGGGACTAGCGGTAAACGAGCAGTACTTC. Encoded protein: CASSLGLAVNEQYF.

This chain uses TRBV27 with TRBJ2-5; the D gene is possibly TRBD2 (7 bases). The end of the DNA aligns better with TRBJ2-7, so the J call may be wrong. From germline, CDR1 is MNHEY and CDR2 SMNVEV (reference sequence). The CDR3 contains 17 residues. The CDR3 DNA reads as TGTGCCAGCAGTTTACGTAGGGGGGGCGTCTCCTCCTACGAGCAGTACTTC. Encoded protein: CASSLRRGGVSSYEQYF.